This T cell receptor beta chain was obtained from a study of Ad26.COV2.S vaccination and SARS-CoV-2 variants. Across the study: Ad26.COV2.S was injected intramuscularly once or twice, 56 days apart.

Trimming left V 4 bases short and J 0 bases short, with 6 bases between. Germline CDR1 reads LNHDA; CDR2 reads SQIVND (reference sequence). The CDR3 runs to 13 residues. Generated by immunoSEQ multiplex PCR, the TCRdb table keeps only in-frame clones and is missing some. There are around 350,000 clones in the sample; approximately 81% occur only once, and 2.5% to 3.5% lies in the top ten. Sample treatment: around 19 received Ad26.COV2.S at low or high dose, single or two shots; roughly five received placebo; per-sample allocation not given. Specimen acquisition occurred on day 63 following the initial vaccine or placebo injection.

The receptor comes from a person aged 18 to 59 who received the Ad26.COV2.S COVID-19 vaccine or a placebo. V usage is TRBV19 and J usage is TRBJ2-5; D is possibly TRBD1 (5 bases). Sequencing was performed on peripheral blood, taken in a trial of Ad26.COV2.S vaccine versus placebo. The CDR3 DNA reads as TGTGCCAGTAGTACAGGGAACCAAGAGACCCAGTACTTC. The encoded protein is CASSTGNQETQYF.